Detailed here is one TCR beta chain. The antigen is not known. Each of the sorted populations had a purity greater than 98%. The entirety of the isolated RNA underwent reverse transcription, so expressed TCRB transcripts were sequenced. Assay: immunoSEQ multiplex PCR; the TCRdb copy retains only in-frame clones and omits some. The sample shows about 160,000 clones, about 9.1% of them seen only once. Germline CDR1 and CDR2: SGHRS and YFSETQ. The CDR3 runs to 12 residues. Trimming left V 3 bases short and J 2 bases short, with 5 bases between. This record belongs to a study of beta chain features in type 1 diabetes. Across the whole study: The samples had 85 million to 130 million sorted cells examined in all. Findings of the study overall: Reduced insertions and increased deletions marked VDJ junctions in type 1 diabetes patients. Patients with Type 1 diabetes showed moderately but significantly shorter TCRB CDR3s in all four CD4+ subsets.

The sequencing input was central memory CD4+ T cells from blood. The receptor's source is a woman aged 18 to 35 in good health. The chain carries TRBV5-1 and TRBJ2-5, with TRBD2 as a possible D gene (5 bases). The CDR3 region has the DNA TGCGCCAGCAGCTCGGGGCAAGAGACCCAGTACTTC. Its translation is CASSSGQETQYF.